This T cell receptor beta chain is from a study of blood T cell repertoires in COVID-19. Study information: T cells, B-cell-depleted T cells, or PBMCs provided the cDNA or gDNA that served as material.

Data came from immunoSEQ multiplex PCR; TCRdb stores just in-frame clones and leaves some out. The repertoire holds about 150,000 clones, with 84% as singletons. Germline V gives CDR1 SGHKS, CDR2 YYEKEE (reference sequence). Trimming stripped 0 bases from V and 1 base from J, with 4 bases between. This CDR3 has 13 residues. This clone is medium-sized. The V call is TRBV5-5, the J call TRBJ1-2; no clear D. This TCR was sampled from a man in his fifties who had recovered from COVID-19. Sample: PBMCs or T cells enriched from blood (not recorded which). The CDR3 spells CASSLDSNYGYTF. DNA for the CDR3: TGTGCCAGCAGCTTGGACAGTAACTATGGCTACACCTTC. The full variable domain, completed using reference TRBV5-5 and TRBJ1-2, is DAGVTQSPTHLIKTRGQQVTLRCSPISGHKSVSWYQQVLGQGPQFIFQYYEKEERGRGNFPDRFSARQFPNYSSELNVNALLLGDSALYLCASSLDSNYGYTFGSGTRLTVV.